This TCR beta chain emerged from a study of T cell responses to AZD1222 COVID-19 vaccine. The CDR3 is 9 residues long. Trimming took 10 bases from V and 4 from J, leaving 5 bases between them. Germline lookup yields CDR1 SNHLY and CDR2 FYNNEI. The table came from immunoSEQ multiplex PCR; TCRdb's copy has only in-frame clones and leaves some out. Of about 110,000 clones in the sample, 87% were seen once. Whole-study results and caveats: AZD1222 recipients seropositive at baseline numbered only six or seven. Variant regions that are unmutated are reportedly the target of nearly half of spike-specific TCRs. Clonal diversity was possibly underestimated; the donors were predominantly white British and more often female. Researchers took repertoire samples only after the peak T cell response had come.

Comments on this clone: Its antigen is undetermined.

The gene calls are TRBV2 and TRBJ2-7; no definite D call. The TCR originated in an adult in good health. The source material was peripheral blood, sampled on day 0 of AZD1222 vaccination. CDR3 in DNA: TGTGCCACCTCGTACGAGCAGTACTTC. This codes for CATSYEQYF.